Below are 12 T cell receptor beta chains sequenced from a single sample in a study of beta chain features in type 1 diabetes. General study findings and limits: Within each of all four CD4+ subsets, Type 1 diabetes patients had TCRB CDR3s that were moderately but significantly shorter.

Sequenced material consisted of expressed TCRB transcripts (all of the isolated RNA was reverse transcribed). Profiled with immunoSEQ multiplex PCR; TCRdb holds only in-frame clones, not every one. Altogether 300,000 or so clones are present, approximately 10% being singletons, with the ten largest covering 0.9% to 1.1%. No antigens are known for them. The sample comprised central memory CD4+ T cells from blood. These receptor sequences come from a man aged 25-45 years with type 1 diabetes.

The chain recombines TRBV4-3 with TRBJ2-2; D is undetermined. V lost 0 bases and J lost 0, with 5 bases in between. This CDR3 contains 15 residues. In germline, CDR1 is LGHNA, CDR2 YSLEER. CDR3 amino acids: CASSQDITNTGELFF. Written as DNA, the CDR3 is TGCGCCAGCAGCCAAGATATCACGAACACCGGGGAGCTGTTTTTT.

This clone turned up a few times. Here the CDR3 reads CASSPTGWYQETQYF. CDR3 coding DNA: TGTGCCAGCTCACCGACGGGCTGGTACCAAGAGACCCAGTACTTC. This chain connects TRBV18 to TRBJ2-5; D ambiguous. The CDR3 is made up of 15 amino acids. Germline lookup yields CDR1 KGHSH and CDR2 LQKENI. Trimming removed 3 bases at V and 0 bases at J, with 11 bases between.

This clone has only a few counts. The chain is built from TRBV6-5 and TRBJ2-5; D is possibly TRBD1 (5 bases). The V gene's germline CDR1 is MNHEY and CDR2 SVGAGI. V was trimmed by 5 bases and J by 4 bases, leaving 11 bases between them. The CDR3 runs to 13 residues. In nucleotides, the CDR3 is TGTGCCAGCAGTGGCAGGGTAACAGAGACCCAGTACTTC. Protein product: CASSGRVTETQYF.

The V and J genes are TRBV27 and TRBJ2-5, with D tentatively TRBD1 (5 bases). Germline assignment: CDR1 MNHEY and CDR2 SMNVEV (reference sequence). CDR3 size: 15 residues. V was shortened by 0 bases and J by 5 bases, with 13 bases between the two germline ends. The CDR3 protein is CASSLSNRPGETQYF. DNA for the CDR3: TGTGCCAGCAGTTTATCAAACCGCCCAGGGGAGACCCAGTACTTC.

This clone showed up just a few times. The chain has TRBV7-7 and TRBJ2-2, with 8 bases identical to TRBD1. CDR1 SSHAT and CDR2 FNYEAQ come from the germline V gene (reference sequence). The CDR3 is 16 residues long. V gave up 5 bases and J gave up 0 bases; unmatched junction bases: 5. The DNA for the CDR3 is TGTGCCAGCAGCCCTCAGGGGGCAACGAACACCGGGGAGCTGTTTTTT. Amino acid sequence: CASSPQGATNTGELFF.

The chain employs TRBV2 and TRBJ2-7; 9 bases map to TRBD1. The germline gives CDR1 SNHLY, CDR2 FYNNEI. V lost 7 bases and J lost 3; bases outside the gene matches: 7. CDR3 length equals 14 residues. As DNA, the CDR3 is TGTGCCAGCACCCTGGACAGGGGCCACTACGAGCAGTACTTC. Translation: CASTLDRGHYEQYF.

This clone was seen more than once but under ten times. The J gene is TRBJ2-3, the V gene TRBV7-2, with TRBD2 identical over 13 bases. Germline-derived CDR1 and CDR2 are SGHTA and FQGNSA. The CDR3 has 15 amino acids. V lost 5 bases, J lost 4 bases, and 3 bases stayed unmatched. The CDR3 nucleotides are TGTGCCAGCAGCGTAACTAGCGGGGGGGCAGATACGCAGTATTTT. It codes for CASSVTSGGADTQYF.

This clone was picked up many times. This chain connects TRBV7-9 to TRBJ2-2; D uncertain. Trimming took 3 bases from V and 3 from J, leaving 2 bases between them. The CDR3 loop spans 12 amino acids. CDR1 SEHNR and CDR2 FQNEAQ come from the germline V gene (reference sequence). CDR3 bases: TGTGCCAGCAGCTTTTACACCGGGGAGCTGTTTTTT. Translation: CASSFYTGELFF.

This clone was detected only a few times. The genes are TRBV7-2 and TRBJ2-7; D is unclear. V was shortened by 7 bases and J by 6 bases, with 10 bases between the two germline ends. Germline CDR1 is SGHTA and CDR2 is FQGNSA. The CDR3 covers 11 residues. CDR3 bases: TGTGCCAGCACGAACCCCGGCGAGCAGTACTTC. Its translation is CASTNPGEQYF. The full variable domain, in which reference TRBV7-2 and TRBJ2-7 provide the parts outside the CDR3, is GAGVSQSPSNKVTEKGKDVELRCDPISGHTALYWYRQSLGQGLEFLIYFQGNSAPDKSGLPSDRFSAERTGGSVSTLTIQRTQQEDSAVYLCASTNPGEQYFGPGTRLTVT.

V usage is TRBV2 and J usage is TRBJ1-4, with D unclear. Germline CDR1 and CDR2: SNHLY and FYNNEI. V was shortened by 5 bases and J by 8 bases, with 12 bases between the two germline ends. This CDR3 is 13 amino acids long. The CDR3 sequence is CASSRSAEEKLFF. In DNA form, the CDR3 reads TGTGCCAGCAGTCGATCGGCTGAGGAAAAACTGTTTTTT.

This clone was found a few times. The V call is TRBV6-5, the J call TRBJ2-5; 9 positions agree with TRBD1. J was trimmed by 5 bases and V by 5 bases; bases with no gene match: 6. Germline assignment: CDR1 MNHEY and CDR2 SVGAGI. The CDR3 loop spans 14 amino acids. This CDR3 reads CASSHHRGPETQYF. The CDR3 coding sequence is TGTGCCAGCAGTCACCACAGGGGGCCGGAGACCCAGTACTTC.

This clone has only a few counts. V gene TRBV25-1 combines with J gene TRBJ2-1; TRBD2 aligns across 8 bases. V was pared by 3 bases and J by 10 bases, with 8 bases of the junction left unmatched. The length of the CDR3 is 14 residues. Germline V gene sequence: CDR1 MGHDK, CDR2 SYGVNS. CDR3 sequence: CASSDLAGGEEQFF. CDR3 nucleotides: TGTGCCAGCAGTGACTTGGCGGGGGGAGAAGAGCAGTTCTTC.